The 13 T cell receptor beta chains given below trace back to one sample, sequenced in a study of blood T cells in healthy people across ages (dated by TCRdb to about 2015). Library prep was done by 5' RACE. Sequenced using an Illumina HiSeq 2500. A second PCR of about 7 to 12 cycles was run with a J-beta primer mix and a sample-barcoded 5' primer. Using fastp trimming at Q25 and MiXCR clonotype assembly, TCRdb reanalyzed the public sequencing data and kept in-frame beta chains. All rows with the same CDR3 protein become a single entry with the most common DNA and genes. This sample comprises 1.5 million to 1.9 million distinct CDR3 sequences, roughly 43% of them detected only once. The top ten clonotypes cover about 4% of the sample. Input material: blood. These receptors were taken from a woman aged 18-29 years in good health.

V gene TRBV7-2 combines with J gene TRBJ2-4; 9 bases agree with TRBD1. With the DNA end fitting TRBJ2-7 better, the J assignment may be wrong. The CDR3 length is 15 residues. CDR1 is SGHTA, CDR2 FQGNSA, per germline. This CDR3 reads CASSVTGTGNHEQYF. The CDR3 DNA follows: TGTGCCAGCAGCGTGACCGGGACAGGGAACCACGAGCAGTACTTC.

The chain is built from TRBV4-3 and TRBJ2-1; D gene unclear. CDR1 is LGHNA and CDR2 is YSLEER in the germline V gene. The CDR3 covers 17 residues. Trimming pared 0 bases from V and 2 bases from J, leaving 14 bases between. The CDR3 region is CASSQDNGGSPYNEQFF. The CDR3 nucleotides read TGCGCCAGCAGCCAAGATAACGGCGGCAGCCCCTACAATGAGCAGTTCTTC.

The V and J genes are TRBV12-5 and TRBJ1-2; D might be TRBD1 (6 bases). V was cut by 4 bases and J by 4 bases, with 13 bases left in between. The V gene's germline CDR1 is LGHNT and CDR2 FRNRAP. The CDR3 runs to 14 residues. The CDR3 bases are TGTGCTAGTGGTTGGGGTGGGGGCCCCTATGGCTACACCTTC. As protein: CASGWGGGPYGYTF.

This clonotype came up a few times. V and J are TRBV20-1 and TRBJ2-1; 7 bases match TRBD1. The V and J ends lost 2 bases and 1 base, in that order; junction bases with no gene match: 5. Germline V gene lookup returns CDR1 DFQATT and CDR2 SNEGSKA (reference sequence). The CDR3 is 15 amino acids. As DNA, the CDR3 is TGCAGTGCTAGACCTGTGACAGGGTCCTACAATGAGCAGTTCTTC. Its protein is CSARPVTGSYNEQFF.

The rearrangement joins TRBV9 to TRBJ2-2, with 9 bases lining up with TRBD2. This CDR3 contains 17 residues. CDR1 and CDR2 from the germline V gene are SGDLS and YYNGEE. V lost 4 bases and J lost 2; bases outside the gene matches: 9. The CDR3 sequence: CASSTRVAGDNTGELFF. The DNA of the CDR3 is TGTGCCAGCAGCACCAGAGTAGCGGGGGACAACACCGGGGAGCTGTTTTTT.

V and J are TRBV7-9 and TRBJ1-6, with a possible D match to TRBD1 (6 bases). The CDR3 is 15 residues long. CDR1 is SEHNR, CDR2 FQNEAQ, per germline (reference sequence). Trimming removed 1 base from V and 12 bases from J, with 16 bases in between. The CDR3 spells CASSLGGGILQPLHF. The CDR3 nucleotides read TGTGCCAGCAGCTTAGGTGGGGGCATCCTTCAACCCCTCCACTTT.

The chain combines TRBV29-1 with TRBJ2-6; 7 bases agree with TRBD1. The CDR3 loop spans 14 amino acids. CDR1 is SQVTM, CDR2 ANQGSEA, per germline. Trimming removed 7 bases from V and 1 base from J; junction bases left unmatched: 4. CDR3 DNA: TGCAGCGCTACGACAGGGTCTGGGGCCAACGTCCTGACTTTC. Amino acids: CSATTGSGANVLTF.

The chain couples TRBV28 to TRBJ2-5; 10 bases align to TRBD2. The V segment lost 6 bases and the J segment 3 bases; nucleotides outside the gene matches: 4. The CDR3 contains 14 residues. Germline CDR1 is MDHEN and CDR2 is SYDVKM. The CDR3 bases are TGTGCCAGCAGGAGCGGGGGGGTAAAAGAGACCCAGTACTTC. This sequence encodes CASRSGGVKETQYF. Full variable domain (outside the CDR3, taken from reference TRBV28 and TRBJ2-5): DVKVTQSSRYLVKRTGEKVFLECVQDMDHENMFWYRQDPGLGLRLIYFSYDVKMKEKGDIPEGYSVSREKKERFSLILESASTNQTSMYLCASRSGGVKETQYFGPGTRLLVL.

The chain joins TRBV27 to TRBJ2-1; D may be TRBD1 (6 bases). Trimming stripped 6 bases from V and 4 bases from J, with 16 bases between. The CDR3 loop spans 15 amino acids. CDR1 is MNHEY and CDR2 is SMNVEV in the germline V gene (reference sequence). The CDR3 DNA reads as TGTGCCAGCAGCCGAGGGGGAACAGGGTACAATGAGCAGTTCTTC. Translating it yields CASSRGGTGYNEQFF.

J is TRBJ2-7 and V is TRBV6-1; TRBD1 matches 9 bases. V gave up 0 bases and J gave up 5 bases; unmatched junction bases: 8. The CDR3 extends over 16 amino acids. Germline CDR1 and CDR2: MNHNS and SASEGT. The CDR3 region is CASSEARWTGDHEQYF. CDR3 bases: TGTGCCAGCAGTGAAGCGCGGTGGACAGGGGACCACGAGCAGTACTTC.

There are a few counts of this clonotype. The V call is TRBV6-6, the J call TRBJ1-1; D is perhaps TRBD1 (6 bases). V was trimmed by 0 bases and J by 3 bases, leaving 11 bases between them. CDR1 and CDR2 from the germline V gene are MNHNY and SVGAGI (reference sequence). The CDR3 spans 15 residues. CDR3 DNA: TGTGCCAGCAGTTACTCATTACAGGGTGACACTGAAGCTTTCTTT. Encoded protein: CASSYSLQGDTEAFF.

This clonotype was seen more than once but under ten times. The CDR3 spells CASSLRPSGRYTQYF. CDR3 nucleotide sequence: TGTGCCAGCAGCTTACGGCCTAGCGGGAGGTATACGCAGTATTTT. This chain joins TRBV7-9 and TRBJ2-3, with 11 positions matching TRBD2. V gave up 2 bases and J gave up 7 bases; unmatched junction bases: 5. CDR1 and CDR2 (germline): SEHNR, FQNEAQ (reference sequence). The CDR3 covers 15 residues.

This chain uses TRBV11-2 with TRBJ2-5; D is uncertain. CDR1 and CDR2 from the germline V gene are SGHAT and FQNNGV. The CDR3 has 13 amino acids. V lost 5 bases to trimming and J lost 2 bases, with 9 bases between them. CDR3 bases: TGTGCCAGCAGCACGCGCCCTCAAGAGACCCAGTACTTC. This translates into CASSTRPQETQYF.